The 10 T cell receptor beta chains in this list originate from one sample, sequenced in a study of T cells in Graves' hyperthyroidism and ophthalmopathy (dated by TCRdb to the late 2010s). Library construction relied on multiplex PCR. Sequencing relied on an Illumina HiSeq 2000. The TCR beta CDR3 regions were amplified from the RNA transcripts. A first-round RT-PCR of the TCR CDR3 used the HTBI primer set with the Qiagen OneStep RT-PCR kit. TCRdb ran its own pipeline on the public reads, namely fastp trimming at Q25 and MiXCR clone calling, and kept in-frame beta chains. Rows with a matching CDR3 protein are joined into one entry that keeps the most common DNA and genes. The sample profile shows around 690,000 distinct CDR3 sequences; 15% to 20% of them were found once. In total, the top ten clones hold around 15% of the sample. Sequencing input: blood. All receptors come from a man between 45 and 60 years old with Graves' hyperthyroidism.

This clonotype turned up a few times. The chain employs TRBV10-2 and TRBJ1-6; D not certain. Trimming took off 3 bases at V and 9 bases at J, with 12 bases between the two ends. This CDR3 has 14 residues. CDR1 is WSHSY, CDR2 SAAADI, per germline. CDR3: CASSEGGRVSPLHF. The CDR3, as DNA: TGCGCCAGCAGTGAAGGAGGGAGGGTTTCACCCCTCCACTTT.

This clonotype showed up many times. The chain joins TRBV12-3 or TRBV12-4 to TRBJ1-6; unclear D gene. V was cut by 3 bases and J by 10 bases, with 16 bases left in between. This CDR3 region has 15 residues. CDR3 coding DNA: TGTGCCAGCAGTTTGGAGCGGGGTGGGAGCTCACCCCTCCACTTT. As protein: CASSLERGGSSPLHF.

J is TRBJ1-3 and V is TRBV12-3 or TRBV12-4; D might be TRBD1 (6 bases). V dropped 7 bases and J dropped 0 bases, with 13 bases sitting between them. There are 15 residues in the CDR3. The DNA for the CDR3 is TGTGCCAGCAAGGTCAGGGGTTCCTCTGGAAACACCATATATTTT. Amino acid sequence: CASKVRGSSGNTIYF.

The gene calls are TRBV20-1 and TRBJ2-2; D not certain. CDR1 and CDR2 (germline): DFQATT, SNEGSKA (reference sequence). CDR3 length equals 13 residues. Trimming removed 3 bases from V and 0 bases from J, with 5 bases in between. CDR3 sequence (DNA): TGCAGTGCTAGGGAATCGAACACCGGGGAGCTGTTTTTT. It is translated as CSARESNTGELFF.

Remarks on this clonotype: One base away lies a much larger clone, so this may be a sequencing read error. This chain joins TRBV2 and TRBJ1-4; D uncertain. The germline V gene encodes CDR1 SNHLY and CDR2 FYNNEI. The CDR3 extends over 15 amino acids. The CDR3 loop reads CASRSHYGTNEKLLF. CDR3 in DNA: TGTGCCAGCAGAAGCCACTACGGAACTAATGAAAAACTGCTTTTT.

The chain has TRBV20-1 and TRBJ2-7; no clear D. Trimming took off 1 base at V and 3 bases at J, with 13 bases between the two ends. Germline loops: CDR1 DFQATT, CDR2 SNEGSKA (reference sequence). The CDR3 spans 14 residues. The CDR3 DNA reads TGCAGTGCTAGAGCCGGCGAGTCATTCTACGAGCAGTACTTC. This gives the protein CSARAGESFYEQYF.

This clonotype has just one count. A much larger clone differs from this one at a single base, so this may be a read error. This chain uses TRBV7-8 with TRBJ2-5; TRBD2 matches 16 bases. The germline V gene has CDR1 SGHVS and CDR2 FQNEAQ. The CDR3 sequence is 16 residues long. V lost 3 bases and J lost 6; bases outside the gene matches: 4. CDR3 in DNA: TGTGCCAGCAGCTTCGGGGGACTAGCGGGAGGGCAGACCCAGTACTTC. This sequence encodes CASSFGGLAGGQTQYF.

In this sample, this clonotype turned up many times. The gene calls are TRBV12-3 or TRBV12-4 and TRBJ1-4; D is perhaps TRBD1 (6 bases). Trimming shortened V by 8 bases and J by 3 bases, and 13 bases separated the two germline ends. The CDR3 spans 14 residues. The CDR3 here is CASRAGHSNEKLFF. The CDR3 coding sequence is TGTGCCAGCCGGGCGGGACACTCTAATGAAAAACTGTTTTTT.

This chain links TRBV3-1 with TRBJ2-1; D remains ambiguous. V was shortened by 0 bases and J by 5 bases, with 29 bases between the two germline ends. The V gene's germline CDR1 is LGHDT and CDR2 YNNKEL (reference sequence). The CDR3 totals 21 residues. This CDR3 reads CASSQERETVGSRVQNNEQFF. The CDR3 nucleotides are TGTGCCAGCAGCCAAGAAAGAGAAACTGTGGGTAGCCGGGTCCAAAACAATGAGCAGTTCTTC.

The chain is built from TRBV20-1 and TRBJ1-6; perhaps TRBD1 as D (6 bases). Trimming pared 3 bases from V and 8 bases from J, leaving 11 bases between. This CDR3 is built from 13 residues. Germline CDR1 and CDR2: DFQATT and SNEGSKA (reference sequence). The chain's CDR3 is CSASGGADSPLHF. DNA for the CDR3: TGCAGTGCTAGCGGGGGGGCGGATTCACCCCTCCACTTT.